The rows below give T cell receptor beta chains drawn from one sample of a study of CD8+CD57+ T cells in acquired aplastic anemia. Each CDR3 protein gets one entry after TCRdb re-called the reads with MiXCR. The table includes 130,000 or so distinct CDR3 sequences, 40% detected once. The sequencing input was sorted CD4+, CD8+, or CD8+CD57+ T cells (not recorded which) from PBMCs. These receptor sequences come from a human donor with aplastic anemia. Both conserved end residues are part of each CDR3. A D gene is named only where the DNA matches it firmly. Size values are once, few and many counts, or a class for expanded clones, and some rows have none.

size,V,D,J,DNA,CDR3
many,TRBV10-3,-,TRBJ1-5,TGTGCCATCAGTGTGGATAGCAATCAGCCCCAGCATTTT,CAISVDSNQPQHF
-,TRBV19,TRBD2,TRBJ2-1,TGTGCCAGTAGTATCTCTAGCGGGACCTACAATGAGCAGTTCTTC,CASSISSGTYNEQFF
many,TRBV4-2,-,TRBJ1-4,TGTGCCAGCAGACCACCAAGTTCCGAAAAACTGTTTTTT,CASRPPSSEKLFF
many,TRBV19,-,TRBJ2-3,TGTGCCAGTAGTATCACAGATACGCAGTATTTT,CASSITDTQYF
few,TRBV5-4,TRBD2,TRBJ2-3,TGTGCCAGCAGCCCCCCCGGGGGGGATACGCAGTATTTT,CASSPPGGDTQYF
many,TRBV19,TRBD1,TRBJ2-1,TGTGCCAGTAGTCGACAGGGGATGGGCTACAATGAGCAGTTCTTC,CASSRQGMGYNEQFF
many,TRBV24-1,-,TRBJ2-1,TGTGCCACCAGTGATTTCGAGGGCAGCTCCTACAATGAGCAGTTCTTC,CATSDFEGSSYNEQFF
many,TRBV9,TRBD1,TRBJ1-1,TGTGCCAGCAGTCTTTCCGGGCAGGGGGCCCCTGAAGCTTTCTTT,CASSLSGQGAPEAFF
few,TRBV6-6,TRBD1,TRBJ1-1,TGTGCCAGCATTTCGGACAGGGGCAGGAGAACTGAAGCTTTCTTT,CASISDRGRRTEAFF
-,TRBV19,-,TRBJ1-5,TGTGCCAGTAGTATAGGCAGTACCCACAATCAGCCCCAGCATTTT,CASSIGSTHNQPQHF
few,TRBV24-1,-,TRBJ2-3,TGTGCCACCAGTGATTTTGGGACGGAAAGCACAGATACGCAGTATTTT,CATSDFGTESTDTQYF
-,TRBV24-1,-,TRBJ2-3,TGTGCCACCAGTGACGATCACGATACGCAGTATTTT,CATSDDHDTQYF
many,TRBV2,-,TRBJ1-1,TGTGCCAGCAGTGAAAAGGGAGGGGGTAGCACTGAAGCTTTCTTT,CASSEKGGGSTEAFF
few,TRBV24-1,-,TRBJ1-5,TGTGCCACTGCCGAGGAGCAGGGCGAACGGCAGCCCCAGCATTTT,CATAEEQGERQPQHF